The 26 T cell receptor beta chains given below trace back to one sample, sequenced in a study of blood T cell repertoires in COVID-19. Produced via immunoSEQ multiplex PCR; TCRdb's table is partial and in-frame only. The profile shows more than 100,000 clones, around four fifths of them singletons. Sequenced input: peripheral blood. The receptor source for this set is a man between 60 and 75 years old with active or convalescent COVID-19.

This chain links TRBV7-2 with TRBJ1-1; 9 nucleotides align to TRBD1. The CDR3 spans 17 residues. Germline CDR1 SGHTA, CDR2 FQGNSA. Trimming at V came to 4 bases and at J to 1 base, leaving 10 bases not matched to a gene. DNA of the CDR3: TGTGCCAGCAGCTCCGAACAGGGGGCCTACGGGAACACTGAAGCTTTCTTT. It codes for CASSSEQGAYGNTEAFF.

The J gene is TRBJ2-7, the V gene TRBV3-1 (or the pseudogene TRBV3-2); no firm D call. The CDR3 covers 14 residues. Trimming left V 2 bases short and J 1 base short, with 9 bases between. Germline V gives CDR1 LGHDT, CDR2 YNNKEL (reference sequence). The CDR3 spells CASSQRHPSYEQYF. The CDR3 nucleotides are TGTGCCAGCAGCCAACGACACCCGTCCTACGAGCAGTACTTC.

The rearrangement links TRBV6-5 to TRBJ2-1, with 7 bases matching TRBD2. The CDR3 has 11 amino acids. Germline CDR1 MNHEY, CDR2 SVGAGI. With 6 bases clipped from V and 9 bases from J, the junction kept 2 bases outside the gene matches. The CDR3 loop reads CASRGGAEQFF. In DNA form, the CDR3 reads TGTGCCAGCAGGGGAGGGGCTGAGCAGTTCTTC.

This clone was observed a few times. This sequence joins TRBV19 and TRBJ2-7; the match to TRBD2 covers 10 bases. In germline, CDR1 is LNHDA, CDR2 SQIVND (reference sequence). With 6 bases clipped from V and 3 bases from J, the junction kept 8 bases outside the gene matches. CDR3 length: 15 amino acids. The CDR3 is CASRPWASGSYEQYF. The DNA for the CDR3 is TGTGCCAGTAGACCCTGGGCTAGCGGGAGCTACGAGCAGTACTTC.

The chain couples TRBV29-1 to TRBJ1-1; 12 bases match TRBD1. The CDR3 consists of 15 residues. The J segment lost 3 bases and the V segment lost 4 bases, leaving 6 bases of the junction unmatched. Germline V gives CDR1 SQVTM, CDR2 ANQGSEA. The CDR3 spells CSVVGQGAGDTEAFF. The CDR3 DNA reads as TGCAGCGTTGTGGGACAGGGGGCGGGGGACACTGAAGCTTTCTTT.

V gene TRBV7-9 combines with J gene TRBJ2-3, with 9 bases lining up with TRBD2. Germline V gene sequence: CDR1 SEHNR, CDR2 FQNEAQ (reference sequence). The CDR3 length is 18 residues. The V segment lost 1 base and the J segment 4 bases; nucleotides outside the gene matches: 12. The CDR3 loop reads CASSLGGGLAAYPDTQYF. The CDR3 nucleotides read TGTGCCAGCAGCTTAGGAGGGGGACTAGCAGCCTATCCAGATACGCAGTATTTT.

V gene TRBV9 combines with J gene TRBJ1-4, with D perhaps TRBD1 (6 bases). With 0 bases removed from V and 7 bases from J, the gap between germline ends came to 13 bases. In germline, CDR1 is SGDLS, CDR2 YYNGEE. This CDR3 region has 15 residues. Written as DNA, the CDR3 is TGTGCCAGCAGCGTAGCGGGGGGGGCGGGTGAAAAACTGTTTTTT. Its translation: CASSVAGGAGEKLFF.

CDR3 loop: CASSIVGTDASTDTQYF. CDR3 nucleotide sequence: TGTGCCAGTAGTATAGTTGGGACAGATGCTAGCACAGATACGCAGTATTTT. This chain links TRBV19 with TRBJ2-3; the match to TRBD1 covers 7 bases. The CDR3 contains 17 residues. V gave up 1 base and J gave up 0 bases; unmatched junction bases: 7. The V gene's germline CDR1 is LNHDA and CDR2 SQIVND (reference sequence).

The chain combines TRBV6-2 or TRBV6-3 with TRBJ1-1; 9 nucleotides align to TRBD1. CDR1 is MNHEY and CDR2 is SVGEGT in the germline V gene. The ends lost 0 bases at V and 1 base at J; junction bases unmatched: 9. The CDR3 sequence is 18 residues long. The CDR3 bases are TGTGCCAGCAGTTACTCGAAGGCGAGACAGGGGGGGAACACTGAAGCTTTCTTT. Translation: CASSYSKARQGGNTEAFF.

The genes are TRBV20-1 and TRBJ1-5, with D uncertain. Looked up from germline, CDR1 is DFQATT and CDR2 is SNEGSKA (reference sequence). CDR3 length: 12 amino acids. The V gene lost 3 bases and the J gene lost 4 bases, with 7 bases spanning the gap. The DNA of the CDR3 is TGCAGTGCTAGTGGAGATAATCAGCCCCAGCATTTT. Translated: CSASGDNQPQHF.

This clone was recorded only once. The chain joins TRBV12-1 to TRBJ1-4. TRBV12-1 is a documented pseudogene. This CDR3 has 12 amino acids. The CDR3 DNA reads as TGTGCCAGCAGCCTACTGAATGAAAAACTGTTTTTT. This codes for CASSLLNEKLFF.

The genes are TRBV10-3 and TRBJ2-3; D is possibly TRBD1 (5 bases). Trimming stripped 6 bases from V and 4 bases from J, with 14 bases between. The CDR3 totals 14 residues. CDR1 is ENHRY, CDR2 SYGVKD, per germline. The CDR3 DNA follows: TGTGCCATCAGGGAGAAACAGGCGGCAGATACGCAGTATTTT. Its protein is CAIREKQAADTQYF.

This clone was observed a single time. The chain couples TRBV20-1 to TRBJ2-5; 8 positions match TRBD1. From germline, CDR1 is DFQATT and CDR2 SNEGSKA (reference sequence). The CDR3 spans 13 residues. Losses at the gene ends were 3 bases for V and 7 bases for J; bases not matched to a gene: 7. The CDR3 is CSASRQGFGTQYF. The CDR3 bases are TGCAGTGCTAGTCGACAGGGGTTCGGGACCCAGTACTTC.

This chain links TRBV2 with TRBJ2-7, with 9 bases fitting TRBD1. CDR3 size: 14 residues. Germline lookup yields CDR1 SNHLY and CDR2 FYNNEI. Trimming removed 11 bases from V and 6 bases from J; junction bases left unmatched: 14. DNA for the CDR3: TGTGCCGCGCGTACCGGGACAGGGTCTCGCGAGCAGTACTTC. Its protein is CAARTGTGSREQYF.

Written as DNA, the CDR3 is TGTGCCAGCAGTGCTCGGTATGGCTACACCTTC. It codes for CASSARYGYTF. This chain joins TRBV28 and TRBJ1-2; D is undetermined. Trimming removed 5 bases from V and 5 bases from J, with 6 bases in between. Looked up from germline, CDR1 is MDHEN and CDR2 is SYDVKM. This CDR3 has 11 amino acids.

This clone has only a few counts. This chain uses TRBV11-1 with TRBJ2-5, with D tentatively TRBD2 (5 bases). Germline V lookup: CDR1 SGHAT, CDR2 FQDESV (reference sequence). V lost 4 bases and J 9 bases, leaving 21 bases between the germline ends. CDR3 size: 15 residues. Written as DNA, the CDR3 is TGTGCCAGCAGCTCCCTAGGATTGACTCAGGAGGCCCAGTACTTC. Encoded protein: CASSSLGLTQEAQYF.

V is TRBV18 and J is TRBJ2-2; 7 bases are a match to TRBD2. Trimming cost V 4 bases and J 3 bases; bases outside gene matches: 11. Per germline, CDR1 KGHSH and CDR2 LQKENI. The CDR3 sequence is 17 residues long. The CDR3 spells CASSRDYKTSHTGELFF. CDR3 nucleotide sequence: TGTGCCAGCTCACGGGACTACAAAACTAGTCACACCGGGGAGCTGTTTTTT.

This chain links TRBV6-2 or TRBV6-3 with TRBJ1-2; 7 bases agree with TRBD1. In germline, CDR1 is MNHEY, CDR2 SVGEGT. The V segment lost 2 bases and the J segment 3 bases; nucleotides outside the gene matches: 3. This CDR3 is built from 14 residues. The DNA for the CDR3 is TGTGCCAGCAGTTACGGAGGGACAGACTATGGCTACACCTTC. Translating gives CASSYGGTDYGYTF.

This chain uses TRBV10-3 with TRBJ2-2; the D gene is possibly TRBD1 (7 bases). Trimming stripped 0 bases from V and 4 bases from J, with 15 bases between. This CDR3 region has 17 residues. Germline V gene data show CDR1 as ENHRY and CDR2 as SYGVKD. Here the CDR3 DNA reads TGTGCCATCAGTGAGTCCACAGGGGAAGCGGGCACCGGGGAGCTGTTTTTT. As protein: CAISESTGEAGTGELFF.

The rearrangement uses TRBV19 and TRBJ2-7; 7 nucleotides align to TRBD2. The V segment lost 6 bases and the J segment 2 bases; nucleotides outside the gene matches: 7. The CDR3 totals 14 residues. CDR1 and CDR2 (germline): LNHDA, SQIVND (reference sequence). CDR3 residues: CASSTLRGAYEQYF. The CDR3 DNA sequence: TGTGCCAGTAGCACCCTCCGGGGGGCCTACGAGCAGTACTTC.

The chain carries TRBV28 and TRBJ2-7; 8 bases agree with TRBD1. Looked up from germline, CDR1 is MDHEN and CDR2 is SYDVKM. Trimming at V came to 5 bases and at J to 4 bases, leaving 10 bases not matched to a gene. The CDR3 has 15 residues. This CDR3 is CASSPPGQARYEQYF. CDR3 bases: TGTGCCAGCAGTCCTCCGGGACAGGCTCGTTACGAGCAGTACTTC.

V and J are TRBV11-2 and TRBJ2-1, with 7 bases lining up with TRBD2. The CDR3 is 15 amino acids. The V segment lost 5 bases and the J segment 3 bases; nucleotides outside the gene matches: 7. In germline, CDR1 is SGHAT, CDR2 FQNNGV. CDR3 in amino acids: CASSAGTIIYNEQFF. In DNA form, the CDR3 reads TGTGCCAGCAGCGCCGGGACTATCATCTACAATGAGCAGTTCTTC.

This sequence joins TRBV6-2 or TRBV6-3 and TRBJ2-7, with 8 bases matching TRBD2. The germline gives CDR1 MNHEY, CDR2 SVGEGT. The trim removed 2 bases at V and 3 bases at J, leaving 12 bases unmatched. The CDR3 sequence is 17 residues long. As DNA, the CDR3 is TGTGCCAGCAGTTACGGGCTTTTGGGGACTAGTCGCTACGAGCAGTACTTC. This sequence encodes CASSYGLLGTSRYEQYF.

The table lists this clone with many counts. This chain joins TRBV11-2 and TRBJ2-7; D might be TRBD2 (6 bases). The V end was cut by 2 bases, the J end by 1 base, with 12 bases between. This CDR3 spans 15 amino acids. Germline-derived CDR1 and CDR2 are SGHAT and FQNNGV. CDR3 sequence: CASSLTRLESYEQYF. As DNA, the CDR3 is TGTGCCAGCAGCTTAACGCGACTAGAATCCTACGAGCAGTACTTC.

The rearrangement uses TRBV4-3 and TRBJ2-5; D is perhaps TRBD1 (6 bases). CDR1 and CDR2 from the germline V gene are LGHNA and YSLEER. The CDR3 has 13 amino acids. V lost 11 bases, J lost 2 bases, and 15 bases lay in between. CDR3 nucleotides: TGCGCCGCCGGGGCTACAGGGCAAGAGACCCAGTACTTC. It translates to CAAGATGQETQYF.

The chain couples TRBV6-2 or TRBV6-3 to TRBJ2-2, with 9 bases lining up with TRBD2. The germline V gene has CDR1 MNHEY and CDR2 SVGEGT. The CDR3 has 17 amino acids. The V and J ends lost 0 bases and 0 bases, in that order; junction bases with no gene match: 2. The CDR3 sequence: CASSYSRLAANTGELFF. CDR3 DNA: TGTGCCAGCAGTTACTCGAGACTAGCGGCGAACACCGGGGAGCTGTTTTTT.